These 7 T cell receptor beta chains came from one sample sequenced in a study of T cells in Graves' hyperthyroidism and ophthalmopathy. There were TCR beta CDR3 regions amplified from RNA transcripts. RT-PCR in the first round (using the HTBI primer set) targeted the TCR CDR3. TCRdb passed the multiplex PCR reads through MiXCR, listing each CDR3 protein once. The sample yields about 560,000 distinct CDR3 sequences, around 17% seen once. Material for sequencing was blood. All receptors come from a woman under 30 with Graves' hyperthyroidism.

As for this clonotype: A clone one base away is much larger, so this may be a read error. This sequence joins TRBV3-1 and TRBJ1-1; tentative D call: TRBD1 (6 bases). V lost 4 bases and J lost 4, with 7 bases in between. CDR1 is LGHDT and CDR2 is YNNKEL in the germline V gene (reference sequence). This CDR3 comprises 12 residues. As DNA, the CDR3 is TGTGCCAGCAGCCGGGACACCACTGAAGCTTTCTTT. It yields the protein CASSRDTTEAFF.

This clonotype was picked up a small number of times. A much larger clone sits a single nucleotide away, making a read error possible. The chain joins TRBV13 to TRBJ2-7; 8 bases fit TRBD1. V lost 3 bases, J lost 3 bases, and 4 bases stayed unmatched. Germline CDR1 reads PRHDT; CDR2 reads FYEKMQ (reference sequence). The CDR3 is made up of 14 amino acids. CDR3 in amino acids: CASSFGTGFYEQYF. The CDR3 bases are TGTGCCAGCAGCTTCGGGACAGGTTTCTACGAGCAGTACTTC.

This clonotype showed up just a few times. The junction does not match germline at one end; this may be a read error. The V and J genes are TRBV12-3 or TRBV12-4 and TRBJ2-4, with 10 bases identical to TRBD2. This CDR3 comprises 15 residues. CDR3 in DNA: TGTGCCAGCAGTCTAGCGGGGGATGCCAAAAACATTCAGTACTTC. It encodes CASSLAGDAKNIQYF.

This chain joins TRBV5-8 and TRBJ2-1, with 16 bases that match TRBD2. Per the germline V gene, CDR1 is SGHTS and CDR2 is YDEGEE. J lost 8 bases, V lost 4 bases, and 18 bases had no gene match. This CDR3 contains 20 residues. The CDR3 sequence is CASSAHQPSGLAGGRDEQFF. The CDR3 coding sequence is TGTGCCAGCAGCGCCCACCAACCTTCGGGACTAGCGGGGGGGCGGGATGAGCAGTTCTTC.

The CDR3 DNA reads TGTGCCAGCAGTGCACGGGGGGGCGAAGGTCGGCAGTACTTC. Protein: CASSARGGEGRQYF. V is TRBV25-1 and J is TRBJ2-7; 8 positions match TRBD2. The trim removed 4 bases at V and 9 bases at J, leaving 11 bases unmatched. The germline V gene has CDR1 MGHDK and CDR2 SYGVNS. CDR3 length equals 14 residues.

The chain is built from TRBV6-6 and TRBJ1-2; the D is unclear. This CDR3 spans 14 amino acids. Germline CDR1 MNHNY, CDR2 SVGAGI (reference sequence). V was clipped by 0 bases and J by 1 base, with 6 bases between them. The CDR3 nucleotides are TGTGCCAGCAGTTACTCGACACATAACTATGGCTACACCTTC. Its translation: CASSYSTHNYGYTF.

This clonotype was observed many times. This CDR3 reads CASSYLTGGEAFF. The CDR3 bases are TGTGCCAGCAGTTACCTAACAGGCGGTGAAGCTTTCTTT. This chain joins TRBV12-3 or TRBV12-4 and TRBJ1-1; weak D call: TRBD1 (5 bases). V was trimmed by 4 bases and J by 7 bases, leaving 13 bases between them. The CDR3 is 13 residues long.